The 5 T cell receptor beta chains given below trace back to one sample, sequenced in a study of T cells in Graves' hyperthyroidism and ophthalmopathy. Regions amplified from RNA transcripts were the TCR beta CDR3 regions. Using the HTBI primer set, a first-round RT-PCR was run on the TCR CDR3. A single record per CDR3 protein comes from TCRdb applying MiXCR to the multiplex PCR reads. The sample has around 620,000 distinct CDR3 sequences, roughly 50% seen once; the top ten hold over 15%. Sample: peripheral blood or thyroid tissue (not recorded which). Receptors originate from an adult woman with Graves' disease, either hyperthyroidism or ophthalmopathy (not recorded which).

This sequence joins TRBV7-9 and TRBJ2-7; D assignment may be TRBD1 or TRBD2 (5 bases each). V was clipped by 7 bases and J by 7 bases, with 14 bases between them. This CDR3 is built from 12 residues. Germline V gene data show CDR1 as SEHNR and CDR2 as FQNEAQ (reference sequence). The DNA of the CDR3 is TGTGCCAGCACCACCTTGGGGGAAGAGCAGTACTTC. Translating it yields CASTTLGEEQYF.

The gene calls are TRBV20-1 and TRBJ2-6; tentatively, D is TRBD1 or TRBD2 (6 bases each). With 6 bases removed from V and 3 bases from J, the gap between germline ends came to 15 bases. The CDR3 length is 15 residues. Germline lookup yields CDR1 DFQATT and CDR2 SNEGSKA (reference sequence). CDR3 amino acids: CSAKTEGDGANVLTF. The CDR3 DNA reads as TGCAGTGCCAAAACGGAGGGGGATGGGGCCAACGTCCTGACTTTC.

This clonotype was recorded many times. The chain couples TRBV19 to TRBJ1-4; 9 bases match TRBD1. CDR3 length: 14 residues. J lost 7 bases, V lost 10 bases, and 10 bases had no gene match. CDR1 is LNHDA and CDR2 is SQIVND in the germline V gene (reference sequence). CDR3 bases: TGTGCCACCACGGACAGGGGCCAGGCTGAAAAACTGTTTTTT. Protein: CATTDRGQAEKLFF. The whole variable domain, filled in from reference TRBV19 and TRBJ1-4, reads DGGITQSPKYLFRKEGQNVTLSCEQNLNHDAMYWYRQDPGQGLRLIYYSQIVNDFQKGDIAEGYSVSREKKESFPLTVTSAQKNPTAFYLCATTDRGQAEKLFFGSGTQLSVL.

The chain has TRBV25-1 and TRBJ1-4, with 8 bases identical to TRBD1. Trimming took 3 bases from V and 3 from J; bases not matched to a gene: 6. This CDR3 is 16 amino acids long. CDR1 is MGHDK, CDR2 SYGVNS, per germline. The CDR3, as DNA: TGTGCCAGCAGTGATACCCAACAGGGGGCTAATGAAAAACTGTTTTTT. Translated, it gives CASSDTQQGANEKLFF.

The CDR3 nucleotides are TGTGCCAGCAGCCGCGGCTCCGCCCCTGAAGCTTTCTTT. Encoded protein: CASSRGSAPEAFF. V and J are TRBV3-1 and TRBJ1-1; no clear D gene. V lost 4 bases and J lost 6, with 12 bases in between. The CDR3 totals 13 residues. CDR1 and CDR2 from the germline V gene are LGHDT and YNNKEL (reference sequence).